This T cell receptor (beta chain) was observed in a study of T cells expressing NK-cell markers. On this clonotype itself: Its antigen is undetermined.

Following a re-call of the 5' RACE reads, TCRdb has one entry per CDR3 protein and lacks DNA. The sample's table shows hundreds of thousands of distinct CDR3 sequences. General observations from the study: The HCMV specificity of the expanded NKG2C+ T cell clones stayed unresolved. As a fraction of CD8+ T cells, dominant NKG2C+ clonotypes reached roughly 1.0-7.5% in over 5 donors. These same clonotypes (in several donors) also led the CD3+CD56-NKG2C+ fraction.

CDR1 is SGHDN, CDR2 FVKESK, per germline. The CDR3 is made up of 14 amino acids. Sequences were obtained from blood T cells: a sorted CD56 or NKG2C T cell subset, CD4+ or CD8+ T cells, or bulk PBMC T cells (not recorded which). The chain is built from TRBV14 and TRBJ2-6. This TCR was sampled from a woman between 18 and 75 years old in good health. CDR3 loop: CASSQHSGANVLTF.